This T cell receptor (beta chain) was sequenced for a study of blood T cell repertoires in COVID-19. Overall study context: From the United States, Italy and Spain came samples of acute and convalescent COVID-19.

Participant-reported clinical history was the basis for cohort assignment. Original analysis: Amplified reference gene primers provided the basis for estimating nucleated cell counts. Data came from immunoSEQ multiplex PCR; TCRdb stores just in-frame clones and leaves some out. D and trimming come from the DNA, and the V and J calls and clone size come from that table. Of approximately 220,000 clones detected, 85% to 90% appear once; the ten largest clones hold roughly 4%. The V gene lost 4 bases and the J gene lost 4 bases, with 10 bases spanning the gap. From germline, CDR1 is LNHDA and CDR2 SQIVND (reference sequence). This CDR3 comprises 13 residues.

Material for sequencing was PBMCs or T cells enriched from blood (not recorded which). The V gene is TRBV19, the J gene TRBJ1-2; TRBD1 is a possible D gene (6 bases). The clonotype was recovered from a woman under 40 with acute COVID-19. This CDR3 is CASSTTGRYGYTF. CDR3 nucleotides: TGTGCCAGTAGTACAACAGGGCGCTATGGCTACACCTTC.